Detailed here is one TCR beta chain. Its antigen is unidentified. The junction departs from germline at one end; a sequencing error may be responsible. The sample is drawn from a study of Graves' ophthalmopathy and Graves' hyperthyroidism. General study findings and limits: Detected in blood as well were most expanded thyroid clonotypes with frequency above 0.001. The model predicted progression of ophthalmopathy with a sensitivity of roughly 65%, and its specificity was around 72%.

This CDR3 region has 15 residues. CDR1 is SGHNT, CDR2 YYREEE, per germline (reference sequence). Amplified material comprised TCR beta CDR3 regions derived from RNA transcripts. HTBI-primed RT-PCR formed the first round, and a multiplex PCR formed the second. TCRdb re-called the multiplex PCR reads with MiXCR, one entry per CDR3 protein. The table includes 1 million to 1.3 million distinct CDR3 sequences, about 35% detected once. Certain patients were not enrolled. These were patients with other autoimmune diseases, uncontrolled infections, pregnancy or lactation. Physicians reached a diagnosis by relying on clinical symptoms, serum thyroxine, TRAb, thyroid ultrasound and orbital computed tomography.

Sequencing input: peripheral blood or thyroid tissue (not recorded which). The chain is built from TRBV5-4 and TRBJ1-6, with D unclear. The receptor was isolated from an adult man with Graves' hyperthyroidism. The CDR3 coding sequence is TGCGCCAGCAGCCGAGGCCCGACGGGAACTTCACCCCTCCACTTT. Its protein is CASSRGPTGTSPLHF.